The rows below give T cell receptor beta chains drawn from one sample of a study of immune cell composition in non-small cell lung cancer. The table came from immunoSEQ multiplex PCR; TCRdb's copy has only in-frame clones and leaves some out. The table shows nearly 7,000 clones, with around four fifths occurring only once. The sequenced material came from non-adjacent lung tissue. These TCRs come from a human donor with non-small cell lung cancer. Each CDR3 is given with its conserved first and last residue. Each record gives: CDR3 DNA, CDR3 protein, clone size, V gene, J gene, D gene. D genes are given only for firm matches. Part of the rows lack a size; the others show once, few, many or a class for expanded clones.

TGTGCCAGCAGCTTGACAGGGGGGTATAATTCACCCCTCCACTTT	CASSLTGGYNSPLHF	hyperexpanded	TRBV5-5	TRBJ1-6	TRBD1
TGTGCCAGCAGCTCGGAGTCAGGGGGCGACGAGCAGTACTTC	CASSSESGGDEQYF	NA	TRBV5-5	TRBJ2-7	TRBD1
TGTGCCAGCAGCCTAGGACAGACAGATACGCAGTATTTT	CASSLGQTDTQYF	NA	TRBV7-9	TRBJ2-3	NA
TGTGCCAGCAGCTTAAGGGCTGGGCTCTATGGCTACACCTTC	CASSLRAGLYGYTF	NA	TRBV5-3	TRBJ1-2	NA
TGTGCCAGCAGCCAAGGCAGGGAGCAGTTCTTC	CASSQGREQFF	NA	TRBV14	TRBJ2-1	NA
TGTGCCAGCAGCTTAAACGACAGGGGATACACTGAAGCTTTCTTT	CASSLNDRGYTEAFF	NA	TRBV7-3	TRBJ1-1	TRBD1
TGTGCCAGCAGCTTACGCCCGAGCGGGGGCTCAGGGGAGCTGTTTTTT	CASSLRPSGGSGELFF	NA	TRBV7-2	TRBJ2-2	TRBD2
TGTGCCAGCACCCAGACGGGGGGGCAACAGGGCTACACCTTC	CASTQTGGQQGYTF	NA	TRBV7-2	TRBJ1-2	NA
TGCGCCAGCAGCCAAGTAAGGGGGAGAGGTGGCTACACCTTC	CASSQVRGRGGYTF	NA	TRBV4-1	TRBJ1-2	NA
TGTGCCAGCTCACGTGGGGAGAGCAATCAGCCCCAGCATTTT	CASSRGESNQPQHF	NA	TRBV18	TRBJ1-5	NA
TGTGCCAGCAGCTTGCACGGGGGGGCCGAACAGCCCCAGCATTTT	CASSLHGGAEQPQHF	NA	TRBV11-2	TRBJ1-5	NA
TGCGCCAGCAGCTTGGTCGCCAGGGGCACAGATACGCAGTATTTT	CASSLVARGTDTQYF	NA	TRBV5-1	TRBJ2-3	NA
TGCGCCAGCAGCCAAGATCCCTCGCCGACAGGGGGCTATGGCTACACCTTC	CASSQDPSPTGGYGYTF	NA	TRBV4-3	TRBJ1-2	TRBD1
TGTGCTAGCAGCTCGACCAGGGTTGGGGCCAACGTCCTGACTTTC	CASSSTRVGANVLTF	NA	TRBV7-7	TRBJ2-6	NA
TGTGCTAGTGGTTCCCCGGACAGGGCCGGCAATCAGCCCCAGCATTTT	CASGSPDRAGNQPQHF	NA	TRBV12-5	TRBJ1-5	TRBD1
TGTGCCAGCAGCGGAGGAGACGGGGGCTACACCTTC	CASSGGDGGYTF	NA	TRBV7-1	TRBJ1-2	NA
TGTGCCAGCAGCGTAAGGGACGGCGAGACCCAGTACTTC	CASSVRDGETQYF	once	TRBV9	TRBJ2-5	NA
TGTGCCAGCAGCTGGGACAACTCCTACAATGAGCAGTTCTTC	CASSWDNSYNEQFF	NA	TRBV11-2	TRBJ2-1	NA
TGTGCCAGCAGCTACGGGACTAGCGGATCCTACGAGCAGTACTTC	CASSYGTSGSYEQYF	NA	TRBV28	TRBJ2-7	TRBD2
TGTGCCAGCAGTTACCTCGCCTATGGCACAGATACGCAGTATTTT	CASSYLAYGTDTQYF	NA	TRBV6-6	TRBJ2-3	NA
TGTGCCAGCAGTGACGGGAGGGAGCATTTT	CASSDGREHF	NA	TRBV6-4	TRBJ1-5	NA
TGTGCCAGCAGCTCCGGGGCAACTAACTATGGCTACACCTTC	CASSSGATNYGYTF	NA	TRBV7-2	TRBJ1-2	NA
TGTGCCAGTAATACCGGGACAGGGGTAGGCAATGAGCAGTTCTTC	CASNTGTGVGNEQFF	NA	TRBV19	TRBJ2-1	TRBD1
TGTGCCAGCAGCTTAGCGGCAGGGACCAGCTACGAGCAGTACTTC	CASSLAAGTSYEQYF	NA	TRBV11-3	TRBJ2-7	NA
TGTGCCAGCAGCCCCCGAGGCAGCCAGTATGGCTACACCTTC	CASSPRGSQYGYTF	NA	TRBV9	TRBJ1-2	NA
TGCAGCGGGACAGGCGGTGGTGAGCAGTACTTC	CSGTGGGEQYF	NA	TRBV29-1	TRBJ2-7	TRBD1
TGTGCCAGCGGTGGGCTAGCGGGGCGGGATACGCAGTATTTT	CASGGLAGRDTQYF	NA	TRBV9	TRBJ2-3	TRBD2